These T cell receptor beta chains were read from a single sample in a study of T cells in Graves' hyperthyroidism and ophthalmopathy. TCRdb used MiXCR to reprocess the multiplex PCR reads, holding one entry per CDR3 protein. The sample includes around 300,000 distinct CDR3 sequences, roughly 14% seen only once; the top ten take approximately 25%. The sample was blood. The receptors shown here come from a woman under 40 with Graves' hyperthyroidism. Each CDR3 is given with its conserved first and last residue. The order of the fields is CDR3 length, D gene, V gene, J gene, clone size, CDR3 protein, CDR3 DNA. D genes are given only for firm matches. Expanded clones get a size class; other rows say once, few or many, or leave the size out.

>14|-|TRBV20-1|TRBJ2-1|few
CSLSGAGIYNEQFF
TGCAGTCTGAGCGGAGCCGGAATCTACAATGAGCAGTTCTTC
>13|-|TRBV30|TRBJ2-7|-
CAWNLGQGDEQYF
TGTGCCTGGAATTTAGGGCAGGGAGACGAGCAGTACTTC
>8|-|TRBV30|TRBJ1-2|-
CAWSYHTF
TGTGCCTGGAGTTACCACACCTTC
>16|TRBD2|TRBV11-2|TRBJ2-7|many
CASSLGHSGETYEQYF
TGTGCCAGCAGCTTAGGTCATAGCGGGGAAACCTACGAGCAGTACTTC
>13|TRBD2|TRBV27|TRBJ2-5|-
CASSWLGGETQYF
TGTGCCAGCAGTTGGTTGGGAGGGGAGACCCAGTACTTC
>13|-|TRBV2|TRBJ1-1|many
CASRPDRNTEAFF
TGTGCCAGCAGGCCCGACAGGAACACTGAAGCTTTCTTT
>14|TRBD2|TRBV20-1|TRBJ2-1|many
CSARRAGGRNEQFF
TGCAGTGCTAGGCGAGCGGGAGGGCGGAATGAGCAGTTCTTC
>12|-|TRBV12-3/TRBV12-4|TRBJ2-3|few
CASSLRGYTQYF
TGTGCCAGCAGTTTACGGGGATATACGCAGTATTTT
>13|TRBD2|TRBV6-2/TRBV6-3|TRBJ2-7|few
CASIRTSGYEQYF
TGTGCCAGCATTCGGACTAGCGGCTACGAGCAGTACTTC
>16|TRBD2|TRBV27|TRBJ2-1|-
CASSLLTSSGYNEQFF
TGTGCCAGCAGTTTATTGACTAGCTCGGGGTACAATGAGCAGTTCTTC
>14|-|TRBV6-1|TRBJ2-7|few
CASSWYKNHYEQYF
TGTGCCAGCAGTTGGTACAAGAATCACTACGAGCAGTACTTC
>16|-|TRBV28|TRBJ2-7|few
CASSFTHQHPTYEQYF
TGTGCCAGCAGTTTTACCCACCAACATCCCACATACGAGCAGTACTTC
>17|-|TRBV7-2|TRBJ1-3|-
CASSLVPQDSRGNTIYF
TGTGCCAGCAGCTTAGTTCCCCAAGACTCGAGAGGAAACACCATATATTTT
>13|TRBD2|TRBV11-3|TRBJ2-1|many
CASSRGLANEQFF
TGTGCCAGCAGCCGCGGACTAGCCAATGAGCAGTTCTTC
>13|-|TRBV7-9|TRBJ1-2|many
CASSLGYLAGYTF
TGTGCCAGCAGCTTAGGGTACCTAGCTGGCTACACCTTC
>14|-|TRBV7-6|TRBJ2-7|many
CASSPMTGVYEQYF
TGTGCCAGCAGCCCTATGACAGGAGTCTACGAGCAGTACTTC
>17|-|TRBV28|TRBJ2-1|-
CASSLFSGGGTYNEQFF
TGTGCCAGCAGTTTATTTAGCGGAGGGGGGACCTACAATGAGCAGTTCTTC
>12|-|TRBV20-1|TRBJ2-5|many
CSASLGVETQYF
TGCAGTGCTAGTTTGGGCGTAGAGACCCAGTACTTC
>14|TRBD1|TRBV19|TRBJ2-1|-
CASSLGTGGASQFF
TGTGCCAGTAGTCTCGGGACAGGGGGCGCCTCCCAGTTCTTC
>15|-|TRBV28|TRBJ1-4|many
CASSFPLFKGEKLFF
TGTGCCAGCAGTTTCCCTCTCTTTAAGGGTGAAAAACTGTTTTTT
>14|-|TRBV28|TRBJ1-1|many
CASSLQSLDTEAFF
TGTGCCAGCAGTCTACAGAGCTTGGACACTGAAGCTTTCTTT
>16|-|TRBV19|TRBJ1-5|few
CASSIGPGRFNQPQHF
TGTGCCAGTAGTATAGGACCGGGACGATTCAATCAGCCCCAGCATTTT
>15|-|TRBV18|TRBJ1-1|few
CASSPAQTADTEAFF
TGTGCCAGCTCACCCGCACAGACAGCGGACACTGAAGCTTTCTTT
>17|TRBD2|TRBV12-3/TRBV12-4|TRBJ2-3|-
CASSSGASGTSTDTQYF
TGTGCCAGCAGTTCCGGGGCTAGCGGTACTAGCACAGATACGCAGTATTTT
>14|-|TRBV28|TRBJ1-2|many
CASSFIPLAGGYTF
TGTGCCAGCAGTTTTATCCCACTCGCGGGGGGCTACACCTTC
>15|-|TRBV5-5|TRBJ2-7|few
CASSLAAGMSYEQYF
TGTGCCAGCAGCTTGGCGGCAGGGATGTCGTACGAGCAGTACTTC
>13|-|TRBV5-1|TRBJ2-1|few
CASSPIAYNEQFF
TGCGCCAGCAGCCCCATCGCTTACAATGAGCAGTTCTTC
>19|TRBD2|TRBV12-3/TRBV12-4|TRBJ2-1|many
CASSSPGLAALSSYNEQFF
TGTGCCAGCAGTTCCCCCGGACTAGCGGCCCTGAGCTCCTACAATGAGCAGTTCTTC
>16|TRBD2|TRBV14|TRBJ2-3|-
CASSQAAGVGGDTQYF
TGTGCCAGCAGCCAAGCCGCGGGAGTTGGTGGAGATACGCAGTATTTT
>13|-|TRBV11-2|TRBJ2-3|many
CASSLDRTDTQYF
TGTGCCAGCAGCTTAGACCGCACAGATACGCAGTATTTT
>16|-|TRBV12-3/TRBV12-4|TRBJ1-3|many
CASSRRWEPSGNTIYF
TGTGCCAGCTCCCGGCGGTGGGAGCCTTCTGGAAACACCATATATTTT
>15|-|TRBV28|TRBJ2-3|few
CASSPPTRRTDTQYF
TGTGCCAGCAGTCCCCCCACGAGGCGGACAGATACGCAGTATTTT
>13|-|TRBV20-1|TRBJ1-2|-
CSASTRQVSGYTF
TGCAGTGCCAGCACCAGACAGGTCTCTGGCTACACCTTC
>14|TRBD1|TRBV6-1|TRBJ1-6|many
CASSVDRGQSPLHF
TGTGCCAGCAGTGTGGACAGGGGGCAATCACCCCTCCACTTT
>12|-|TRBV6-1|TRBJ2-7|-
CASGGGLYEQYF
TGTGCCAGCGGGGGAGGCCTCTACGAGCAGTACTTC
>14|TRBD1|TRBV7-9|TRBJ1-6|many
CASSRRQGESPLHF
TGTGCCAGCAGCCGCAGACAGGGTGAATCACCCCTCCACTTT
>14|-|TRBV4-1|TRBJ1-1|few
CASSQGRVNTEAFF
TGCGCCAGCAGCCAAGGGAGGGTGAACACTGAAGCTTTCTTT
>15|TRBD1|TRBV7-2|TRBJ1-2|many
CASSLDNRGLNGYTF
TGTGCCAGCAGCTTAGACAACAGGGGGCTGAATGGCTACACCTTC
>12|-|TRBV3-1|TRBJ2-7|many
CASSQRTYEQYF
TGTGCCAGCAGCCAACGAACCTACGAGCAGTACTTC
>11|-|TRBV6-1|TRBJ2-1|few
CASRYVNEQFF
TGTGCCAGCAGATACGTGAATGAGCAGTTCTTC
>14|-|TRBV11-2|TRBJ1-2|many
CASSLVESRYGYTF
TGTGCCAGCAGCTTAGTGGAGAGTCGGTATGGCTACACCTTC
>16|TRBD2|TRBV3-1|TRBJ2-1|-
CASSPLGTSGRNPLFF
TGTGCCAGCAGCCCACTCGGGACTAGCGGGAGGAATCCACTGTTCTTC
>14|-|TRBV20-1|TRBJ2-7|many
CSALKSGLNYEQYF
TGCAGTGCTTTGAAAAGCGGGCTGAATTACGAGCAGTACTTC
>12|-|TRBV20-1|TRBJ1-2|many
CSAKHDGYGYTF
TGCAGTGCGAAACACGATGGCTATGGCTACACCTTC
>14|-|TRBV11-2|TRBJ2-3|many
CASSPQGGTDTQYF
TGTGCCAGCAGCCCTCAGGGGGGTACAGATACGCAGTATTTT
>16|-|TRBV2|TRBJ1-5|few
CASSTDPRSLNQPQHF
TGTGCCAGCAGTACCGATCCCCGGTCCCTCAATCAGCCCCAGCATTTT
>15|-|TRBV19|TRBJ1-5|many
CASTRGRIGNQPQHF
TGTGCCAGTACCAGGGGCAGGATAGGAAATCAGCCCCAGCATTTT
>17|TRBD2|TRBV20-1|TRBJ2-6|few
CSARPGLLLSGANVLTF
TGCAGTGCTAGACCGGGACTACTTCTCTCTGGGGCCAACGTCCTGACTTTC
>16|TRBD1|TRBV24-1|TRBJ1-2|few
CATSAPAGGDGYGYTF
TGTGCCACCAGTGCTCCCGCAGGGGGCGACGGCTATGGCTACACCTTC
>14|TRBD2|TRBV30|TRBJ2-1|-
CAWSGRAGNNEQFF
TGTGCCTGGAGCGGGAGGGCCGGTAACAATGAGCAGTTCTTC